These 19 T cell receptor beta chains share one sample of origin, sequenced in a study of response to subunit inactivated influenza vaccine (dated by TCRdb to 2016 to 2018). The library was prepared using RT-PCR. Sequencer: Illumina HiSeq 2500. The public sequencing data were trimmed at Q25 with fastp and processed into clonotypes with MiXCR by TCRdb, which kept only in-frame beta chains. When rows share a CDR3 protein, they turn into one entry using the most common DNA and genes. This sample holds about 300,000 distinct CDR3 sequences; 20% to 25% were observed only once. Roughly a tenth of the sample lies in the top ten. The sample consisted of PBMCs from blood, taken about 20 months after vaccination. Receptors were obtained from a man between 50 and 75 years old who received an inactivated influenza vaccine. Donor details come from another sample of the same person, matched by shared clones.

This clonotype was picked up a small number of times. This chain links TRBV7-2 with TRBJ2-3; D is unresolved. Germline CDR1 reads SGHTA; CDR2 reads FQGNSA. V shed 7 bases and J shed 6 bases, with 14 bases lying between them. This CDR3 comprises 13 residues. This chain's CDR3 is CASTSYSADTQYF. In nucleotides, the CDR3 is TGTGCCAGCACCTCATACTCGGCCGATACGCAGTATTTT.

This clonotype was detected only a few times. The V call is TRBV11-3, the J call TRBJ1-2; D is unclear. CDR1 is SGHNT and CDR2 is YENEEA in the germline V gene. This CDR3 has 13 residues. V lost 5 bases and J 0 bases, leaving 7 bases between the germline ends. CDR3 loop: CASSPTPNYGYTF. The DNA for the CDR3 is TGTGCCAGCAGCCCTACTCCTAACTATGGCTACACCTTC.

This clonotype was seen more than once but under ten times. V is TRBV29-1 and J is TRBJ2-3; 7 bases are a match to TRBD1. CDR1 is SQVTM and CDR2 is ANQGSEA in the germline V gene. Losses at the gene ends were 4 bases for V and 2 bases for J; bases not matched to a gene: 9. The length of the CDR3 is 15 residues. In DNA form, the CDR3 reads TGCAGCGTTGCCTTCGCAGGGGGAATCACAGATACGCAGTATTTT. Amino acids: CSVAFAGGITDTQYF.

This clonotype was counted only a few times. The J gene is TRBJ1-2, the V gene TRBV12-3 or TRBV12-4, with D unresolved. The V end lost 2 bases, the J end lost 6 bases, and 4 bases lay between the germline ends. The CDR3 loop spans 11 amino acids. CDR3 region: CASSLLDGYTF. The CDR3 DNA follows: TGTGCCAGCAGTTTACTCGATGGCTACACCTTC.

This clonotype was detected only a few times. This CDR3 is CASSLGRVPKNIQYF. The CDR3 bases are TGCGCCAGCAGCTTGGGCCGGGTTCCCAAAAACATTCAGTACTTC. V and J are TRBV5-1 and TRBJ2-4; no firm D call. There are 15 residues in the CDR3. CDR1 is SGHRS and CDR2 is YFSETQ in the germline V gene. V was clipped by 0 bases and J by 2 bases, with 9 bases between them.

The table lists this clonotype with many counts. This chain joins TRBV24-1 and TRBJ2-3, with a weak D call TRBD2 (6 bases). Germline V lookup: CDR1 KGHDR, CDR2 SFDVKD. The CDR3 loop spans 13 amino acids. V was cut by 9 bases and J by 5 bases, with 14 bases left in between. The CDR3 DNA reads as TGTGCCACCCGGGGGACCAAGGAAGATACGCAGTATTTT. Amino acid sequence: CATRGTKEDTQYF.

V gene TRBV20-1 combines with J gene TRBJ2-5; D is perhaps TRBD1 or TRBD2 (7 bases each). This CDR3 comprises 14 residues. Germline CDR1 reads DFQATT; CDR2 reads SNEGSKA (reference sequence). V shed 0 bases and J shed 5 bases, with 13 bases lying between them. The CDR3 loop reads CSARDPRGGETQYF. Here the CDR3 DNA reads TGCAGTGCTAGAGACCCCAGGGGGGGGGAGACCCAGTACTTC.

The chain carries TRBV28 and TRBJ1-6; TRBD1 might be the D (5 bases). V lost 2 bases to trimming and J lost 8 bases, with 10 bases between them. The CDR3 is 14 residues long. Germline CDR1 reads MDHEN; CDR2 reads SYDVKM. In DNA, the CDR3 is TGTGCCAGCAGTTTAGACACAGGCTATTCACCCCTCCACTTT. It is translated as CASSLDTGYSPLHF.

This clonotype turned up a few times. CDR3 protein: CAISDSGGWLDGYTF. CDR3 DNA sequence: TGTGCCATCAGTGATAGCGGGGGGTGGCTCGATGGCTACACCTTC. The V call is TRBV10-3, the J call TRBJ1-2; a possible D gene is TRBD1 (5 bases). In germline, CDR1 is ENHRY, CDR2 SYGVKD. V lost 3 bases and J lost 6, with 17 bases in between. CDR3 length: 15 amino acids.

CDR3 loop: CASRRDSDSDTQYF. In DNA, the CDR3 is TGTGCCAGCAGACGGGATTCCGATTCAGATACGCAGTATTTT. This rearrangement joins TRBV6-4 to TRBJ2-3; a weak D match, TRBD2 (5 bases). The CDR3 has 14 amino acids. Trimming took off 6 bases at V and 4 bases at J, with 14 bases between the two ends. Germline lookup yields CDR1 MRHNA and CDR2 SNTAGT.

This clonotype was seen repeatedly, ten times or more. This sequence joins TRBV4-2 and TRBJ1-5; maybe TRBD1 (6 bases). CDR3 length: 15 amino acids. V was cut by 8 bases and J by 1 base, with 15 bases left in between. Looked up from germline, CDR1 is LGHNA and CDR2 is YNFKEQ. This CDR3 reads CASAQAQGSNQPQHF. The CDR3 bases are TGTGCCAGCGCTCAAGCGCAGGGGAGCAATCAGCCCCAGCATTTT.

A few counts support this clonotype. The chain joins TRBV10-2 to TRBJ1-6, with TRBD1 identical over 8 bases. The V gene's germline CDR1 is WSHSY and CDR2 SAAADI. Trimming removed 6 bases from V and 7 bases from J; junction bases left unmatched: 5. This CDR3 spans 14 amino acids. CDR3 in DNA: TGCGCCAGCAGCGATACAGGGGGAAATTCACCCCTCCACTTT. Amino acid sequence: CASSDTGGNSPLHF.

The rearrangement joins TRBV5-1 to TRBJ2-1; D remains unclear. Trimming took 2 bases from V and 4 from J, leaving 10 bases between them. CDR3 length: 14 residues. CDR1 is SGHRS and CDR2 is YFSETQ in the germline V gene. In nucleotides, the CDR3 is TGCGCCAGCAGCTTTTCTCCGGATTACAATGAGCAGTTCTTC. Translating it yields CASSFSPDYNEQFF.

This clonotype was picked up a small number of times. This chain links TRBV4-3 with TRBJ1-3; D is perhaps TRBD1 (5 bases). V dropped 1 base and J dropped 3 bases, with 16 bases sitting between them. The germline gives CDR1 LGHNA, CDR2 YSLEER. CDR3 length: 17 amino acids. The CDR3: CASSQGPGTNYGNTIYF. As DNA, the CDR3 is TGCGCCAGCAGCCAAGGACCGGGGACTAACTATGGAAACACCATATATTTT.

The J gene is TRBJ2-7, the V gene TRBV18, with TRBD1 identical over 9 bases. The germline gives CDR1 KGHSH, CDR2 LQKENI. CDR3 length: 15 residues. Trimming removed 3 bases from V and 0 bases from J; junction bases left unmatched: 3. This chain's CDR3 is CASSPGQGPSYEQYF. In DNA form, the CDR3 reads TGTGCCAGCTCACCGGGACAGGGCCCCTCCTACGAGCAGTACTTC.

This chain uses TRBV4-2 with TRBJ1-3; D remains unclear. This CDR3 is built from 16 residues. Germline-derived CDR1 and CDR2 are LGHNA and YNFKEQ. V was cut by 0 bases and J by 0 bases, with 9 bases left in between. The CDR3 nucleotides read TGTGCCAGCAGCCAAGAGGTCAGGAGCTCTGGAAACACCATATATTTT. It is translated as CASSQEVRSSGNTIYF.

V and J are TRBV6-6 and TRBJ2-1; D is ambiguous. V shed 1 base and J shed 7 bases, with 8 bases lying between them. CDR1 is MNHNY, CDR2 SVGAGI, per germline (reference sequence). This CDR3 is 13 amino acids long. CDR3 sequence: CASSYWEENEQFF. CDR3 nucleotides: TGTGCCAGCAGTTACTGGGAAGAGAATGAGCAGTTCTTC.

In this sample, this clonotype turned up a few times. V usage is TRBV19 and J usage is TRBJ1-1; D remains ambiguous. Germline-derived CDR1 and CDR2 are LNHDA and SQIVND (reference sequence). The CDR3 is 14 residues long. V lost 3 bases and J lost 3, with 11 bases in between. This chain's CDR3 is CASSIIGVYTEAFF. In DNA, the CDR3 is TGTGCCAGTAGTATCATCGGGGTGTACACTGAAGCTTTCTTT.

This clonotype has a handful of counts. The gene calls are TRBV29-1 and TRBJ1-1, with 7 bases aligning to TRBD1. V lost 6 bases to trimming and J lost 1 base; unmatched junction nucleotides: 8. Germline values: CDR1 SQVTM, CDR2 ANQGSEA. The CDR3 contains 14 residues. CDR3 sequence reads: CSVSGTVGNTEAFF. CDR3 DNA: TGCAGCGTCTCCGGGACAGTTGGGAACACTGAAGCTTTCTTT.